Here is one T cell receptor (beta chain) with its context. The antigen is unknown. From germline, CDR1 is DFQATT and CDR2 SNEGSKA (reference sequence). The length of the CDR3 is 16 residues. V lost 3 bases to trimming and J lost 1 base, with 15 bases between them. The data belong to a study of identical twins. Study results and caveats: The presence of invariant MAIT and iNKT cells could partly confound analyses of zero-insertion sequences. Insertions were reduced in abundant cord blood beta clonotypes but not in memory repertoires.

TCRdb fed the 5' RACE reads into MiXCR, producing one record per CDR3 protein. This table has some 460,000 distinct CDR3 sequences, 13% to 15% appearing once. All donors comprised healthy Caucasians. The same specimen was also included in a second study, on yellow fever vaccine responses in identical twins.

This chain uses TRBV20-1 with TRBJ2-2; maybe TRBD2 (5 bases). The sequencing sample was made of CD4+ T cells sorted from blood. The receptor comes from a young woman in good health. This CDR3 reads CSASSLLRENTGELFF. CDR3 bases: TGCAGTGCTAGCTCCCTCTTGAGGGAGAACACCGGGGAGCTGTTTTTT.